The following is a TCR beta chain sequence with its context. Its matching antigen is unknown. This sample stems from a study of T cell repertoires in cytomegalovirus infection. Turning to the study itself: Recently identified HLA-C-restricted CMV epitopes were used, and well-studied HLA-B-restricted CMV epitopes were used as well. Study-level results: Of the TCR beta families, the public ones yielded a cumulative frequency that identified carriers of CMV plus the relevant HLA. In two of eight donors, the top clonotype was HLA-C-restricted CMV-specific.

Germline trimming cut 7 bases from V and 3 bases from J; bases unmatched to any gene: 3. From germline, CDR1 is ENHRY and CDR2 SYGVKD. The CDR3 covers 13 residues. TCRdb passed the reads through MiXCR, listing each CDR3 protein once. The profile shows a few hundred thousand distinct CDR3 sequences, roughly 29% of them singletons. The specimen comprised cultured PBMCs, sampled from culture after CMV antigen stimulation. This TCR came from a human donor in good health (CMV status not recorded). Some clones in this sample may be carry-over from other donors' samples. The chain joins TRBV10-3 to TRBJ2-7, with 10 bases matching TRBD1. The CDR3 sequence is CAITGQGLYEQYF. For the CDR3, the DNA is TGTGCCATCACGGGACAGGGGCTCTACGAGCAGTACTTC.